The next 19 T cell receptor beta chains were all read from a single sample in a study of post-analysis software for immune sequencing data. These TCRs are of unknown antigen specificity. General study findings and limits: The five TRBV segments detected at higher frequency in patients than in controls included TRBV5-6, TRBV5-1 and TRBV20-1.

Carried by the TCR beta cDNA libraries were unique molecular identifiers. Via MiXCR, TCRdb re-called the PCR reads, giving one row per CDR3 protein. The table includes roughly 540,000 distinct CDR3 sequences, 30% to 40% detected once. The sample consisted of blood. Source of these receptors: a girl between 2 and 17 years old with multiple sclerosis.

This chain joins TRBV7-9 and TRBJ1-2, with TRBD1 identical over 9 bases. The germline CDR1 and CDR2 sequences are SEHNR and FQNEAQ (reference sequence). V dropped 5 bases and J dropped 1; count of bases not matched to a gene: 8. The CDR3 has 16 residues. CDR3 amino acids: CASSRPDRGNNYGYTF. The CDR3 nucleotides read TGTGCCAGCAGCCGCCCGGACAGGGGAAATAACTATGGCTACACCTTC.

This clonotype was counted between two and nine times. J is TRBJ2-4 and V is TRBV6-6, with TRBD2 identical over 7 bases. The CDR3 is 14 residues long. The V and J ends lost 6 bases and 1 base, in that order; junction bases with no gene match: 3. CDR1 and CDR2 from the germline V gene are MNHNY and SVGAGI (reference sequence). The CDR3 sequence: CASSPAGAKNIQYF. CDR3 DNA sequence: TGTGCCAGCAGCCCAGCGGGGGCCAAAAACATTCAGTACTTC.

The table lists this clonotype with a few counts. Compared with germline, one end of the junction differs, possibly owing to a read error. J is TRBJ2-1 and V is TRBV6-5; 13 bases align to TRBD2. Germline V CDR1 and CDR2: MNHEY, SVGAGI. This CDR3 is 15 amino acids long. CDR3 sequence (DNA): TGTGCCGGCAGTCAACTAGCGGGGGGGCCTTTCGGGCAGTTCTTC. This gives the protein CAGSQLAGGPFGQFF.

This clonotype was recorded once. The chain is built from TRBV20-1 and TRBJ2-3; no firm D call. The CDR3 is made up of 15 amino acids. Trimming cost V 0 bases and J 0 bases, with 10 bases left between them. From germline, CDR1 is DFQATT and CDR2 SNEGSKA (reference sequence). CDR3 coding DNA: TGCAGTGCTAGAGATGCCATAACTAGCACAGATACGCAGTATTTT. Its translation: CSARDAITSTDTQYF.

The chain carries TRBV28 and TRBJ1-4; TRBD1 matches 7 bases. CDR1 MDHEN and CDR2 SYDVKM come from the germline V gene. The CDR3 contains 13 residues. V trimming: 6 bases; J trimming: 11 bases; junction bases outside the gene matches: 9. The CDR3: CASRSGQQFKLFF. CDR3 DNA: TGTGCCAGCAGGTCGGGACAGCAGTTCAAACTGTTTTTT.

The CDR3 DNA reads as TGCGCCAGCAGCTTGTTTCCAGGGGTCAATCAGCCCCAGCATTTT. It encodes CASSLFPGVNQPQHF. V usage is TRBV5-1 and J usage is TRBJ1-5; D might be TRBD1 (6 bases). V was trimmed by 1 base and J by 3 bases, leaving 11 bases between them. The CDR3 length is 15 residues. CDR1 is SGHRS and CDR2 is YFSETQ in the germline V gene.

This clonotype was detected only a few times. This chain uses TRBV7-9 with TRBJ1-5; a possible D gene is TRBD1 (5 bases). V was pared by 1 base and J by 6 bases, with 16 bases between. CDR3 length equals 16 residues. CDR1 is SEHNR, CDR2 FQNEAQ, per germline (reference sequence). The CDR3 sequence: CASSLGRQGFGQPQHF. Written as DNA, the CDR3 is TGTGCCAGCAGCTTAGGACGTCAGGGTTTCGGTCAGCCCCAGCATTTT. Together with reference TRBV7-9 and TRBJ1-5, the CDR3 gives the full variable domain: DTGVSQNPRHKITKRGQNVTFRCDPISEHNRLYWYRQTLGQGPEFLTYFQNEAQLEKSRLLSDRFSAERPKGSFSTLEIQRTEQGDSAMYLCASSLGRQGFGQPQHFGDGTRLSIL.

This clonotype showed up just a few times. The chain couples TRBV15 to TRBJ2-1; D gene ambiguous. CDR3 length equals 13 residues. Trimming shortened V by 2 bases and J by 4 bases, and 6 bases separated the two germline ends. The V gene's germline CDR1 is LNHNV and CDR2 YYDKDF (reference sequence). The CDR3 protein is CATSRSRYNEQFF. Here the CDR3 DNA reads TGTGCCACCAGCAGATCCCGGTACAATGAGCAGTTCTTC.

The CDR3 DNA reads TGTGCCAGCAGTAACCCTAGGGTTAGCGGGGGCACAGATACGCAGTATTTT. The encoded protein is CASSNPRVSGGTDTQYF. The chain links TRBV28 to TRBJ2-3; 8 bases map to TRBD2. In germline, CDR1 is MDHEN, CDR2 SYDVKM. The junction had 11 bases not matched to a gene; V was cut back by 5 bases and J by 1 base. This CDR3 spans 17 amino acids.

As regards this clonotype: At one end the junction does not follow the germline gene, possibly because of a read error. The chain couples TRBV9 to TRBJ2-2, with TRBD2 matching 8 bases. From germline, CDR1 is SGDLS and CDR2 YYNGEE. The length of the CDR3 is 16 residues. The DNA of the CDR3 is TGTGCCAGCAGCGTAGGTGAGCGGGGGAACACCGGGGAGCGGTTTTTT. Its protein is CASSVGERGNTGERFF.

This clonotype was counted a few times. This CDR3 is CASRPRLDEQYF. CDR3 nucleotides: TGTGCCAGCAGGCCCAGGTTGGACGAGCAGTACTTC. J is TRBJ2-7 and V is TRBV2; D remains unclear. V dropped 6 bases and J dropped 5 bases, with 11 bases sitting between them. The CDR3 length is 12 residues. Germline values: CDR1 SNHLY, CDR2 FYNNEI.

This rearrangement joins TRBV12-3 or TRBV12-4 to TRBJ2-5, with a possible D match to TRBD1 (5 bases). The CDR3 is 14 residues long. Trimming took off 4 bases at V and 0 bases at J, with 9 bases between the two ends. The CDR3: CASSSQGNQETQYF. The CDR3, as DNA: TGTGCCAGCAGTTCCCAGGGTAACCAAGAGACCCAGTACTTC.

This clonotype was detected only a few times. V and J are TRBV3-1 and TRBJ1-4, with 7 nucleotides matching TRBD1. This CDR3 is 14 amino acids long. CDR1 is LGHDT, CDR2 YNNKEL, per germline (reference sequence). With 4 bases clipped from V and 7 bases from J, the junction kept 6 bases outside the gene matches. The CDR3 sequence: CASSPGQEPEKLFF. DNA of the CDR3: TGTGCCAGCAGCCCCGGACAGGAACCTGAAAAACTGTTTTTT.

This clonotype was seen a handful of times. The rearrangement links TRBV7-2 to TRBJ2-5, with 9 bases fitting TRBD1. This CDR3 region has 15 residues. Germline V gene sequence: CDR1 SGHTA, CDR2 FQGNSA. The J segment lost 3 bases and the V segment lost 6 bases, leaving 8 bases of the junction unmatched. The DNA for the CDR3 is TGTGCCAGCAGTTTTGGACAGGGGAGGGAAGAGACCCAGTACTTC. This translates into CASSFGQGREETQYF.

The genes are TRBV7-6 and TRBJ2-5; D possibly corresponds to TRBD1 (5 bases). The ends were cut back, 1 base at V and 5 bases at J, with 8 bases in the middle. This CDR3 region has 13 residues. CDR1 SGHVS and CDR2 FNYEAQ come from the germline V gene. CDR3 nucleotides: TGTGCCAGCAGCTTAGTACAGGTGGAGACCCAGTACTTC. Its translation: CASSLVQVETQYF.

V is TRBV20-1 and J is TRBJ1-4, with unresolved D. CDR1 is DFQATT and CDR2 is SNEGSKA in the germline V gene (reference sequence). This CDR3 has 11 residues. The germline V and J ends were trimmed by 1 base and 12 bases, with 9 bases remaining between them. CDR3 protein: CSARGARELFF. The DNA of the CDR3 is TGCAGTGCTAGAGGAGCCCGTGAACTGTTTTTT.

This clonotype was counted a few times. V gene TRBV6-1 combines with J gene TRBJ2-7, with 7 bases that match TRBD1. CDR1 and CDR2 from the germline V gene are MNHNS and SASEGT. The trim removed 6 bases at V and 6 bases at J, leaving 11 bases unmatched. The CDR3 totals 14 residues. The CDR3 loop reads CASSVIDRTGEQYF. For the CDR3, the DNA is TGTGCCAGCAGCGTTATCGACAGGACAGGCGAGCAGTACTTC.

This clonotype came up a few times. The chain links TRBV9 to TRBJ2-1; D perhaps matches TRBD1 (5 bases). This CDR3 comprises 14 residues. Trimming removed 4 bases at V and 8 bases at J, with 16 bases between. CDR1 and CDR2 from the germline V gene are SGDLS and YYNGEE. CDR3 coding DNA: TGTGCCAGCAGCCCTATTGACAGCACCCATGAGCAGTTCTTC. Protein product: CASSPIDSTHEQFF. Complete variable domain (other parts from reference TRBV9 and TRBJ2-1): DSGVTQTPKHLITATGQRVTLRCSPRSGDLSVYWYQQSLDQGLQFLIQYYNGEERAKGNILERFSAQQFPDLHSELNLSSLELGDSALYFCASSPIDSTHEQFFGPGTRLTVL.

The chain links TRBV9 to TRBJ2-1, with D perhaps matching TRBD1 (6 bases). This CDR3 is built from 15 residues. V was cut by 0 bases and J by 7 bases, with 14 bases left in between. Germline CDR1 reads SGDLS; CDR2 reads YYNGEE. CDR3 sequence (DNA): TGTGCCAGCAGCGTAGAGGTGGGGGCGGCAAATGAGCAGTTCTTC. Translation gives CASSVEVGAANEQFF.